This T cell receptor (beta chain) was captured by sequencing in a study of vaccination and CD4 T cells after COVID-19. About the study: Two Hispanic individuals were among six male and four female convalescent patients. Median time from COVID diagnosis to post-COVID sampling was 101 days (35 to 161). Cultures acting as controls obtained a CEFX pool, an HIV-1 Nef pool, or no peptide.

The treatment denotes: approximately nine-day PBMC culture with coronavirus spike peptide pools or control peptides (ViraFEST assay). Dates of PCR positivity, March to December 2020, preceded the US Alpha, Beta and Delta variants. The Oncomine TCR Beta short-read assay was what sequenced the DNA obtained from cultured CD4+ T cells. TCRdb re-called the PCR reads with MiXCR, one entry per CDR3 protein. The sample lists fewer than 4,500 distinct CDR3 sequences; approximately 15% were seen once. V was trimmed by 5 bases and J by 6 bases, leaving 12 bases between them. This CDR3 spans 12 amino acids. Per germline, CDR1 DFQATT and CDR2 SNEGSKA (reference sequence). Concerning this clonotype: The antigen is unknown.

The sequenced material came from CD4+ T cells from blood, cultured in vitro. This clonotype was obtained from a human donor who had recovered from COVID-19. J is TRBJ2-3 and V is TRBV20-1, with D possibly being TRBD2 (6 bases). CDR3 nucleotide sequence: TGCAGTGCTCGCCTAGCGACCGATACGCAGTATTTT. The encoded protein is CSARLATDTQYF.